These T cell receptor beta chains were read from a single sample in a study of blood T cell repertoires in COVID-19. The protocol was immunoSEQ multiplex PCR, while the TCRdb copy is restricted to in-frame clones and leaves out a portion. The sample shows 150,000 to 200,000 clones, 80% to 90% of them seen only once. Sequencing was carried out using peripheral blood. Source of these receptors: a man between 18 and 29 years old who had recovered from COVID-19. Both conserved end residues are part of each CDR3. The D gene is left open where the match is weak. Clone size appears in some rows only: once, few, many, or a class for an expanded clone.

J: TRBJ1-3; D: TRBD1; size: .; V: TRBV6-2/TRBV6-3; DNA: TGTGCCAGCAGTTACCCGCCGGGACAGTTCGCCGGAAACACCATATATTTT; CDR3: CASSYPPGQFAGNTIYF
J: TRBJ2-7; D: TRBD2; size: .; V: TRBV6-5; DNA: TGTGCCAGCAGCTCAAGCGGGAGCGCCTCCTACGAGCAGTACTTC; CDR3: CASSSSGSASYEQYF
J: TRBJ2-7; D: .; size: .; V: TRBV5-1; DNA: TGCGCCAGCAGCTTGGAGTCGGGATTCTCCTACGAGCAGTACTTC; CDR3: CASSLESGFSYEQYF
J: TRBJ2-4; D: .; size: .; V: TRBV29-1; DNA: TGCAGCGTTGTAGGGGACTCCAAAAACATTCAGTACTTC; CDR3: CSVVGDSKNIQYF
J: TRBJ1-2; D: TRBD1; size: .; V: TRBV19; DNA: TGTGCCAGTAGTACTACGACAGGGATTGATGGCTACACCTTC; CDR3: CASSTTTGIDGYTF
J: TRBJ2-7; D: TRBD2; size: .; V: TRBV6-2/TRBV6-3; DNA: TGTGCCAGCAGTTTACGGACTAGCGGGAGTAACGAGCAGTACTTC; CDR3: CASSLRTSGSNEQYF
J: TRBJ1-1; D: TRBD1; size: .; V: TRBV25-1; DNA: TGTGCCAGCAGTCAGACAGGGGGCGAGGCTTTCTTT; CDR3: CASSQTGGEAFF
J: TRBJ2-1; D: TRBD1; size: .; V: TRBV19; DNA: TGTGCCAGTAAGGAGGACAGGGGGATAAATGAGCAGTTCTTC; CDR3: CASKEDRGINEQFF
J: TRBJ2-5; D: .; size: .; V: TRBV9; DNA: TGTGCCAGCAGCGTAGAGGGGGTCCAAGAGACCCAGTACTTC; CDR3: CASSVEGVQETQYF
J: TRBJ2-1; D: .; size: .; V: TRBV5-1; DNA: TGCGCCAGCAGCTCGGGCCCAACTAGCAATGAGCAGTTCTTC; CDR3: CASSSGPTSNEQFF
J: TRBJ2-7; D: TRBD2; size: .; V: TRBV6-5; DNA: TGTGCCAGCAGTCTAGCGGGGACTTCCTCCTACGAGCAGTACTTC; CDR3: CASSLAGTSSYEQYF
J: TRBJ1-1; D: TRBD1; size: .; V: TRBV9; DNA: TGTGCCAGCAGCTATGGGACAGGGGTGAACACTGAAGCTTTCTTT; CDR3: CASSYGTGVNTEAFF
J: TRBJ1-2; D: TRBD1; size: .; V: TRBV4-3; DNA: TGCGCCAGCAGCATCTTGACAGGGGGACAGAACTATGGCTACACCTTC; CDR3: CASSILTGGQNYGYTF
J: TRBJ1-1; D: .; size: once; V: TRBV6-4; DNA: TGTGCCAGCAGTGAGACAAGTGGGACTGAAGCTTTCTTT; CDR3: CASSETSGTEAFF
J: TRBJ2-1; D: TRBD2; size: .; V: TRBV5-1; DNA: TGCGCCAGCACCTGGGATCTAGCGGGGGCGGGGGATGAGCAGTTCTTC; CDR3: CASTWDLAGAGDEQFF
J: TRBJ2-1; D: .; size: .; V: TRBV9; DNA: TGTGCCAGCAGTATAATAGGCAACCTAGAAGTTCAGTTCTTC; CDR3: CASSIIGNLEVQFF
J: TRBJ1-1; D: TRBD1; size: .; V: TRBV18; DNA: TGTGCCAGCTCCGACAGGGGGAACACTGAAGCTTTCTTT; CDR3: CASSDRGNTEAFF
J: TRBJ1-5; D: .; size: .; V: TRBV10-3; DNA: TGTGCCATCAGTGAGTCGACAAGAGGGCCCAATCAGCCCCAGCATTTT; CDR3: CAISESTRGPNQPQHF
J: TRBJ2-2; D: TRBD1; size: once; V: TRBV24-1; DNA: TGTGCCACCCAGGGACAGGGGTGGTCCCCATTGAACACCGGGGAGCTGTTTTTT; CDR3: CATQGQGWSPLNTGELFF
J: TRBJ2-5; D: .; size: .; V: TRBV24-1; DNA: TGTGCCACCAGTGGAACGGGGGGCGCGGAGACCCAGTACTTC; CDR3: CATSGTGGAETQYF
J: TRBJ1-4; D: TRBD1; size: .; V: TRBV18; DNA: TGTGCCAGCTCACCTGTAACCGGGACAGCGAACGAAAAACTGTTTTTT; CDR3: CASSPVTGTANEKLFF
J: TRBJ2-3; D: .; size: .; V: TRBV24-1; DNA: TGTGCCACCAGCACGCTAGGTGGGACGCAGTATTTT; CDR3: CATSTLGGTQYF
J: TRBJ2-1; D: .; size: .; V: TRBV24-1; DNA: TGTGCCACCAGACCGATCGGGAGTTGGTACAATGAGCAGTTCTTC; CDR3: CATRPIGSWYNEQFF
J: TRBJ2-1; D: .; size: few; V: TRBV28; DNA: TGTGCCAGCAGTGAGCTCCATGAGCAGTTCTTC; CDR3: CASSELHEQFF
J: TRBJ2-1; D: .; size: once; V: TRBV7-9; DNA: TGTGCCAGCAGCCCCGGCAGGGGTCTAGGGTCCTACAATGAGCAGTTCTTC; CDR3: CASSPGRGLGSYNEQFF
J: TRBJ2-6; D: TRBD1; size: .; V: TRBV10-3; DNA: TGTGCCATCAGTGGTGGACAGGGGGTGTCTGGGGCCAACGTCCTGACTTTC; CDR3: CAISGGQGVSGANVLTF
J: TRBJ1-2; D: TRBD1; size: .; V: TRBV9; DNA: TGTGCCAGCAGCGTGGAAGAGGCACGCCAGGCAGGGGGAGGCTACACCTTC; CDR3: CASSVEEARQAGGGYTF
J: TRBJ1-5; D: TRBD1; size: .; V: TRBV6-6; DNA: TGTGCCAGCAGCCGAGGACAGGGGGGCCCTAATTCCAATCAGCCCCAGCATTTT; CDR3: CASSRGQGGPNSNQPQHF
J: TRBJ2-1; D: TRBD2; size: many; V: TRBV4-3; DNA: TGCGCCAGCAGCCAAGAAGCGGGAGGGCGGAATGAGCAGTTCTTC; CDR3: CASSQEAGGRNEQFF
J: TRBJ1-1; D: .; size: .; V: TRBV18; DNA: TGTGCCAGCTCACGTGGCAGGGAGAACACTGAAGCTTTCTTT; CDR3: CASSRGRENTEAFF
J: TRBJ1-1; D: .; size: few; V: TRBV6-1; DNA: TGTGCCAGCAGTGAAAAGTACGGGGCTTTCTTT; CDR3: CASSEKYGAFF
J: TRBJ1-2; D: .; size: .; V: TRBV14; DNA: TGTGCCAGCAGCTCTGGGCCATACGATGGCTACACCTTC; CDR3: CASSSGPYDGYTF
J: TRBJ2-1; D: TRBD1; size: few; V: TRBV29-1; DNA: TGCAGCGTTGGTCAGGGGGCAGTCTACAATGAGCAGTTCTTC; CDR3: CSVGQGAVYNEQFF
J: TRBJ1-2; D: .; size: .; V: TRBV19; DNA: TGTGCCAGTAGTCCCTGGCAGGGCGGTGGCTACACCTTC; CDR3: CASSPWQGGGYTF
J: TRBJ1-4; D: .; size: .; V: TRBV21-1; DNA: TGTGCCAGCCCGGATTGGACAGGGTTTAATGAAAAACTGTTTTTT; CDR3: CASPDWTGFNEKLFF
J: TRBJ2-7; D: TRBD2; size: .; V: TRBV7-6; DNA: TGTGCCAGCAGCCGGACTAGCGGAACCTACGAGCAGTACTTC; CDR3: CASSRTSGTYEQYF
J: TRBJ1-2; D: TRBD1; size: .; V: TRBV9; DNA: TGTGCCAGCAGCCAAACCGGGACAGGCTCCGTAACTAACTATGGCTACACCTTC; CDR3: CASSQTGTGSVTNYGYTF
J: TRBJ2-1; D: TRBD2; size: .; V: TRBV30; DNA: TGTGCCTGGAGTCGGACTAGCGGGAGTAAGAATGAGCAGTTCTTC; CDR3: CAWSRTSGSKNEQFF
J: TRBJ1-1; D: .; size: .; V: TRBV3-1/TRBV3-2; DNA: TGTGCCAGCAGCCAAGGGGCTTGGAGGGATGCTTTCTTT; CDR3: CASSQGAWRDAFF
J: TRBJ2-1; D: TRBD2; size: .; V: TRBV4-3; DNA: TGCGCCAGCAGCCAAGATCCGGGAGGGAGGGCCTACAATGAGCAGTTCTTC; CDR3: CASSQDPGGRAYNEQFF
J: TRBJ1-2; D: .; size: .; V: TRBV6-5; DNA: TGTGCCAGCAGTTACTCGGCCTCGTGGTCGAACGTTGGCTACACCTTC; CDR3: CASSYSASWSNVGYTF
J: TRBJ1-2; D: .; size: .; V: TRBV6-5; DNA: TGTGCCAGCTCCCTCGTAGGACAGACTAACTATGGCTACACCTTC; CDR3: CASSLVGQTNYGYTF
J: TRBJ1-6; D: .; size: .; V: TRBV3-1/TRBV3-2; DNA: TGTGCCAGCAGCCAACCTCGGGGGGCGACCCTTTTACCCCTCCACTTT; CDR3: CASSQPRGATLLPLHF